The present TCR beta chain was sequenced within a study of beta chain features in type 1 diabetes. Overall study: The patient and healthy donor groups were comparable for age, gender and cell yields.

This clone was seen a handful of times. Its cognate antigen is unknown. Since all of the isolated RNA was reverse transcribed, expressed TCRB transcripts were what got sequenced. Repertoires were generated with immunoSEQ multiplex PCR, while TCRdb's copy carries only in-frame clones and drops some. This sample has 130,000 to 150,000 clones, with about an eighth found just once. Averaging roughly 100 mL, one heparinised blood draw was given by each donor. It was via CD45RO/CCR7/CD25/CD127/CD95/CD27 that CD4+ naive, central memory, regulatory and stem cell-like memory cells were sorted. Regarding the study as a whole: Junctions at VDJ sites from type 1 diabetes patients had fewer insertions and more deletions. Type 1 diabetes patients had TCRB CDR3s that were shorter (moderately but significantly so) in all four CD4+ subsets.

The CDR3 sequence is 16 residues long. With 1 base removed from V and 0 bases from J, the gap between germline ends came to 12 bases. CDR1 and CDR2 (germline): SGHTA, FQGNSA. The chain joins TRBV7-2 to TRBJ1-2; D uncertain. The sample was central memory CD4+ T cells from blood. The TCR was taken from a man younger than 30 with type 1 diabetes. The CDR3 nucleotides read TGTGCCAGCAGCTTAGGCGTGGCCACCCCTAACTATGGCTACACCTTC. It specifies CASSLGVATPNYGYTF. The whole variable domain, filled in from reference TRBV7-2 and TRBJ1-2, reads GAGVSQSPSNKVTEKGKDVELRCDPISGHTALYWYRQSLGQGLEFLIYFQGNSAPDKSGLPSDRFSAERTGGSVSTLTIQRTQQEDSAVYLCASSLGVATPNYGYTFGSGTRLTVV.